These T cell receptor beta chains were read from a single sample in a study of T cell responses to AZD1222 COVID-19 vaccine. Clones were read by immunoSEQ multiplex PCR, and TCRdb kept only the in-frame ones, dropping some. The sample includes roughly 150,000 clones, roughly 90% of them seen just once. The sample in question was peripheral blood, obtained on day 0 of AZD1222 vaccination. Receptors originate from an adult in good health. CDR3s include the opening cysteine and the closing phenylalanine or tryptophan. The order of the fields is J gene, V gene, CDR3 protein.

>TRBJ1-2|TRBV20-1
CSAGMDYGYTF
>TRBJ2-1|TRBV7-2
CASSLRMVEGQFF
>TRBJ2-1|TRBV11-2
CASSLARTGGRTEQFF
>TRBJ2-2|TRBV10-1
CASSGGLAGVFATPACKLFF
>TRBJ2-5|TRBV2
CASSVRRVGETQYF
>TRBJ1-6|TRBV16
CASSQLPFNSPLHF
>TRBJ1-4|TRBV19
CASRLQAPTNEKLFF
>TRBJ1-2|TRBV2
CASSDYRGGGYTF
>TRBJ2-1|TRBV6-5
CASSYSDRGPNEQFF
>TRBJ2-7|TRBV11-1
CASSLGGLYEQYF
>TRBJ1-5|TRBV5-1
CASSWGVGNQPQHF
>TRBJ1-1|TRBV19
CASSPLSSEAFF
>TRBJ1-4|TRBV5-1
CASSSLVGRNEKLFF
>TRBJ1-3|TRBV19
CASSRTPGNTIYF
>TRBJ2-3|TRBV24-1
CATSDFPVALPGGDTQYF
>TRBJ1-5|TRBV9
CASSVGYSYNQPQHF
>TRBJ1-6|TRBV10-2
CASSQDRGSYNSPLHF
>TRBJ1-2|TRBV2
CASSDYPGLGGYTF
>TRBJ1-1|TRBV19
CASSRGTGMMGTEAFF
>TRBJ1-2|TRBV7-2
CASSSYTSDGYTF
>TRBJ2-7|TRBV14
CASSQENRVNYEQYF
>TRBJ1-2|TRBV18
CASSPLRAGVDYGYTF
>TRBJ1-2|TRBV27
CASSDGRIDRPTNYGYTF
>TRBJ1-1|TRBV7-2
CASSLTRGREAFF
>TRBJ1-5|TRBV24-1
CATSDFDRGGNQPQHF
>TRBJ2-2|TRBV3-1/TRBV3-2
CASSPRRDTGELFF
>TRBJ1-1|TRBV4-1
CASSPRTVMNTEAFF
>TRBJ2-7|TRBV11-2
CASSSRQGRGEQYF
>TRBJ2-5|TRBV5-4
CASSLRGRRETQYF
>TRBJ2-3|TRBV30
CAWSRSGGTDTQYF
>TRBJ2-3|TRBV5-5
CASSFLTYTDTQYF